This entry describes one TCR beta chain. Study processing details: Reference gene primer amplification in the assay estimated nucleated cell counts. Some clones are missing from TCRdb's copy, which holds only in-frame ones; the method was immunoSEQ multiplex PCR. That table furnishes V, J and clone size, whereas the DNA furnished D and trimming. The sample has over 150,000 clones, nearly 90% seen once. The sample is drawn from a study of blood T cell repertoires in COVID-19. Study as a whole: T cells, B-cell-depleted T cells, or PBMCs provided the cDNA or gDNA that served as material.

It was during active infection that Seattle patients were enrolled and then longitudinally followed. The germline gives CDR1 MNHEY, CDR2 SVGAGI. The CDR3 length is 11 residues. Trimming took off 8 bases at V and 5 bases at J, with 9 bases between the two ends. This sequence originates from a man in his fifties or sixties with COVID-19, enrolled during active disease. The rearrangement links TRBV6-5 to TRBJ2-5, with TRBD2 as a possible D gene (6 bases). The sequenced sample was peripheral blood. CDR3 loop: CASGRLETQYF. The CDR3 DNA is TGTGCCAGCGGGAGGCTGGAGACCCAGTACTTC.